The source of this TCR beta chain is a study of cytotoxic CD8 clonotypes in ibrutinib-treated CLL. About the study: Response samples came after a median roughly 11 months of treatment, range 6 to 36. Broader study findings: Public clonotypes, an uncommon group, contracted or remained stable on treatment. Clonality rose at ibrutinib response and fell back toward baseline at progression.

V dropped 2 bases and J dropped 7; count of bases not matched to a gene: 18. The CDR3 is 18 amino acids. Germline-derived CDR1 and CDR2 are SGHVS and FQNEAQ. Target depth was 1 in 200,000 to 1 in 1 million T cells, about 10x per clonotype. The method was immunoSEQ multiplex PCR; TCRdb's version includes in-frame clones alone and lacks a portion of them. The repertoire has 150,000 or so clones, about 80% of them found once; the top ten carry under 2.5%. Of note for this clone: The antigen remains unidentified.

This chain uses TRBV7-8 with TRBJ2-7; 9 bases align to TRBD1. Material: PBMCs, obtained after 12 months of ibrutinib treatment. This sequence originates from a human donor with chronic lymphocytic leukemia. This chain's CDR3 is CASSLILGYGDRAGEQYF. In DNA, the CDR3 is TGTGCCAGCAGCTTAATTCTGGGGTATGGGGACAGGGCAGGAGAGCAGTACTTC.